Listed below are T cell receptor beta chains from one sample, sequenced in a study of blood T cell repertoires in COVID-19. TCRdb's table, derived via immunoSEQ multiplex PCR, lists solely in-frame clones and lacks some. The table records some 220,000 clones, 85% of them present only once. The sample consisted of peripheral blood. The receptors originated from an older woman with active or convalescent COVID-19. Each CDR3 is given with its conserved first and last residue. The order of the fields is clone size, J gene, V gene, D gene, CDR3 DNA, CDR3 protein. A D gene is named only where the DNA matches it firmly. Rows give clone size only sometimes, using once, few, many, or a class for an expanded clone.

abundance: many
j_gene: TRBJ2-7
v_gene: TRBV11-3
d_gene: TRBD2
CDR3nt: TGTGCCAGCCAACCTAGCGGACCATACGAGCAGTACTTC
CDR3aa: CASQPSGPYEQYF

abundance: few
j_gene: TRBJ1-1
v_gene: TRBV6-5
d_gene: NA
CDR3nt: TGTGCCAGCGGAGACAGAATGCAAGCTTTCTTT
CDR3aa: CASGDRMQAFF

abundance: NA
j_gene: TRBJ2-1
v_gene: TRBV4-1
d_gene: TRBD1
CDR3nt: TGCGCCAGCAGCCAAGGAGGGACAGGGGAGTACAATGAGCAGTTCTTC
CDR3aa: CASSQGGTGEYNEQFF

abundance: NA
j_gene: TRBJ1-4
v_gene: TRBV18
d_gene: TRBD1
CDR3nt: TGTGCCAGCTCGCCGGGACAGGTTGAAAAACTGTTTTTT
CDR3aa: CASSPGQVEKLFF

abundance: NA
j_gene: TRBJ1-2
v_gene: TRBV7-9
d_gene: NA
CDR3nt: TGTGCCAGCAGCGGGTCAGGGTGGCGTATAAGTGGCTACACCTTC
CDR3aa: CASSGSGWRISGYTF

abundance: NA
j_gene: TRBJ1-5
v_gene: TRBV19
d_gene: NA
CDR3nt: TGTGCCAGTAGTATCCTACCGGGACTGCTCAATCAGCCCCAGCATTTT
CDR3aa: CASSILPGLLNQPQHF

abundance: NA
j_gene: TRBJ2-7
v_gene: TRBV2
d_gene: TRBD1
CDR3nt: TGTGCCAGCATTAACCTTCCCGGGACAGGCACCTACGAGCAGTACTTC
CDR3aa: CASINLPGTGTYEQYF

abundance: NA
j_gene: TRBJ2-3
v_gene: TRBV7-7
d_gene: TRBD1
CDR3nt: TGTGCTAGCAGCCCCACTTCTAGGCAGGGGGCAGATACGCAGTATTTT
CDR3aa: CASSPTSRQGADTQYF

abundance: once
j_gene: TRBJ2-3
v_gene: TRBV24-1
d_gene: TRBD2
CDR3nt: TGTGCCACCAGTGATAGTTCGACTAGCGGGAGCGGCGATACGCAGTATTTT
CDR3aa: CATSDSSTSGSGDTQYF

abundance: NA
j_gene: TRBJ2-1
v_gene: TRBV5-1
d_gene: NA
CDR3nt: TGCGCCAGCAGCCCCATCCCGGGGTCCTACAATGAGCAGTTCTTC
CDR3aa: CASSPIPGSYNEQFF

abundance: NA
j_gene: TRBJ1-3
v_gene: TRBV15
d_gene: NA
CDR3nt: TGTGCCACCAGCAGAGCGGGGGGCAGGGGAGTTTCTGGAAACACCATATATTTT
CDR3aa: CATSRAGGRGVSGNTIYF

abundance: NA
j_gene: TRBJ1-1
v_gene: TRBV27
d_gene: NA
CDR3nt: TGTGCCAGCAGTTTTAACAGACAGCTGAACACTGAAGCTTTCTTT
CDR3aa: CASSFNRQLNTEAFF

abundance: NA
j_gene: TRBJ2-5
v_gene: TRBV11-2
d_gene: NA
CDR3nt: TGTGCCAGCAGCCCAAACAGGGAGACCCAGTACTTC
CDR3aa: CASSPNRETQYF

abundance: NA
j_gene: TRBJ2-7
v_gene: TRBV30
d_gene: NA
CDR3nt: TGTGCCTGGAGCCTAGAAAGAACCTACGAGCAGTACTTC
CDR3aa: CAWSLERTYEQYF

abundance: few
j_gene: TRBJ2-7
v_gene: TRBV19
d_gene: TRBD1
CDR3nt: TGTGCCAGTAGTATGGACAGGGCTACCTACGAGCAGTACTTC
CDR3aa: CASSMDRATYEQYF

abundance: once
j_gene: TRBJ1-2
v_gene: TRBV7-2
d_gene: NA
CDR3nt: TGTGCCAGCAGCTTAAGTGCGGGGGGAAACTATGGCTACACCTTC
CDR3aa: CASSLSAGGNYGYTF

abundance: few
j_gene: TRBJ1-1
v_gene: TRBV5-1
d_gene: NA
CDR3nt: TGCGCCAGCAGTCTAAGAGAGGGGGATGAAGCTTTCTTT
CDR3aa: CASSLREGDEAFF

abundance: NA
j_gene: TRBJ2-1
v_gene: TRBV29-1
d_gene: NA
CDR3nt: TGCAGCACTGCTTTGGGGCATACCCTAGAGCAGTTCTTC
CDR3aa: CSTALGHTLEQFF

abundance: NA
j_gene: TRBJ1-2
v_gene: TRBV24-1
d_gene: TRBD1
CDR3nt: TGTGCCATTGCCCAGGGGGATGGCTACACCTTC
CDR3aa: CAIAQGDGYTF

abundance: NA
j_gene: TRBJ1-1
v_gene: TRBV19
d_gene: NA
CDR3nt: TGTGCCAGTGGGCGCAGGGGGAACACTGAAGCTTTCTTT
CDR3aa: CASGRRGNTEAFF

abundance: NA
j_gene: TRBJ2-2
v_gene: TRBV19
d_gene: TRBD1
CDR3nt: TGTGCCAGTAGTACAAGGGACAGGGAGAGGGAGCTGTTTTTT
CDR3aa: CASSTRDRERELFF

abundance: NA
j_gene: TRBJ2-7
v_gene: TRBV27
d_gene: TRBD2
CDR3nt: TGTGCCAGCAGTTTAATGCGGGAGGATGGATACGAGCAGTACTTC
CDR3aa: CASSLMREDGYEQYF